The 26 T cell receptor beta chains given below trace back to one sample, sequenced in a study of CD8 T cells in Susac syndrome. RNA, at roughly 0.45 to 1 ug, was reverse transcribed with random hexamers. In TCRdb, the immunoSEQ multiplex PCR reads were re-called with MiXCR into one record per CDR3 protein. The table shows roughly 76,000 distinct CDR3 sequences, with approximately 93% occurring only once. Sequenced material: CD8+ T cells from PBMCs. The receptors shown here come from a human donor with Susac syndrome.

The V call is TRBV7-9, the J call TRBJ2-7; perhaps D is TRBD1 or TRBD2 (5 bases each). The length of the CDR3 is 14 residues. The V and J ends lost 3 bases and 6 bases respectively, with 15 bases between them. The germline CDR1 and CDR2 sequences are SEHNR and FQNEAQ (reference sequence). The CDR3 sequence: CASSLGVGAAEQYF. The CDR3 DNA reads as TGTGCCAGCAGCTTGGGCGTCGGGGCGGCCGAGCAGTACTTC.

This rearrangement joins TRBV2 to TRBJ1-1; no definite D call. The V and J ends lost 2 bases and 4 bases respectively, with 5 bases between them. Germline assignment: CDR1 SNHLY and CDR2 FYNNEI. CDR3 length: 12 residues. The CDR3 spells CASSEYRTEAFF. The CDR3 DNA follows: TGTGCCAGCAGTGAATACCGCACTGAAGCTTTCTTT.

This chain links TRBV11-3 with TRBJ2-1, with D possibly matching TRBD1 (6 bases). This CDR3 spans 14 amino acids. The germline gives CDR1 SGHNT, CDR2 YENEEA. Trimming stripped 5 bases from V and 4 bases from J, with 12 bases between. This CDR3 is CASSPGQIYNEQFF. CDR3 bases: TGTGCCAGCAGCCCGGGACAAATTTACAATGAGCAGTTCTTC.

J is TRBJ1-2 and V is TRBV3-1; TRBD1 matches 7 bases. Germline V gene lookup returns CDR1 LGHDT and CDR2 YNNKEL (reference sequence). The CDR3 sequence is 16 residues long. J gave up 4 bases and V 1 base, and 9 bases lay outside the gene matches. The CDR3 spells CASSQVRSDRVYGYTF. CDR3 bases: TGTGCCAGCAGCCAAGTAAGATCCGACAGGGTCTATGGCTACACCTTC.

This clonotype was recorded a few times. This chain joins TRBV4-3 and TRBJ2-2; D not certain. The CDR3 is made up of 14 amino acids. Germline V gives CDR1 LGHNA, CDR2 YSLEER. Trimming cost V 4 bases and J 5 bases, with 11 bases left between them. CDR3 in DNA: TGCGCCAGCAGCCTCTCGTGGCCTACCGGGGAGCTGTTTTTT. Protein: CASSLSWPTGELFF.

The chain uses TRBV18 and TRBJ1-5; D unclear. V was clipped by 6 bases and J by 4 bases, with 10 bases between them. From germline, CDR1 is KGHSH and CDR2 LQKENI. This CDR3 comprises 13 residues. CDR3 sequence (DNA): TGTGCCAGCTCTCCCGACGGTAATCAGCCCCAGCATTTT. The encoded protein is CASSPDGNQPQHF.

The V gene is TRBV9, the J gene TRBJ2-5; 12 bases are shared with TRBD2. Germline V gene sequence: CDR1 SGDLS, CDR2 YYNGEE. This CDR3 is built from 16 residues. With V trimmed by 3 bases and J by 2 bases, 5 bases remained unmatched. The CDR3 DNA reads as TGTGCCAGCAGCGGTCTAGCGGGGGGGGAACAAGAGACCCAGTACTTC. This sequence encodes CASSGLAGGEQETQYF.

This clonotype was counted once. The chain recombines TRBV3-1 with TRBJ2-1, with D perhaps matching TRBD2 (6 bases). The germline gives CDR1 LGHDT, CDR2 YNNKEL (reference sequence). Trimming took off 1 base at V and 14 bases at J, with 15 bases between the two ends. This CDR3 region has 13 residues. CDR3 sequence: CASSQGTTSMEFF. In DNA form, the CDR3 reads TGTGCCAGCAGCCAAGGGACCACTAGCATGGAGTTCTTC.

This clonotype was recorded once. The chain links TRBV2 to TRBJ2-7, with TRBD2 matching over 8 bases. Germline lookup yields CDR1 SNHLY and CDR2 FYNNEI. The CDR3 contains 15 residues. J gave up 7 bases and V 6 bases, and 14 bases lay outside the gene matches. CDR3 sequence reads: CASSPLGAGVGEQYF. In nucleotides, the CDR3 is TGTGCCAGCAGCCCATTGGGAGCGGGAGTTGGTGAGCAGTACTTC. Full variable domain (rest looked up from reference TRBV2 and TRBJ2-7): EPEVTQTPSHQVTQMGQEVILRCVPISNHLYFYWYRQILGQKVEFLVSFYNNEISEKSEIFDDQFSVERPDGSNFTLKIRSTKLEDSAMYFCASSPLGAGVGEQYFGPGTRLTVT.

The chain employs TRBV29-1 and TRBJ1-2, with D uncertain. Germline lookup yields CDR1 SQVTM and CDR2 ANQGSEA. This CDR3 region has 14 residues. V gave up 1 base and J gave up 4 bases, with 13 bases separating them. The CDR3 spells CSVEGPKGGYGYTF. CDR3 coding DNA: TGCAGCGTTGAAGGGCCCAAAGGCGGCTATGGCTACACCTTC.

The V call is TRBV5-1, the J call TRBJ1-1; 7 nucleotides match TRBD1. Per germline, CDR1 SGHRS and CDR2 YFSETQ. Losses at the gene ends were 0 bases for V and 0 bases for J; bases not matched to a gene: 5. This CDR3 is built from 16 residues. The CDR3: CASSLGATGVNTEAFF. The CDR3 bases are TGCGCCAGCAGCTTGGGGGCCACAGGGGTGAACACTGAAGCTTTCTTT.

This chain connects TRBV19 to TRBJ2-1, with TRBD2 as a possible D gene (6 bases). Per the germline V gene, CDR1 is LNHDA and CDR2 is SQIVND (reference sequence). This CDR3 is 15 amino acids long. V lost 7 bases, J lost 0 bases, and 13 bases lay in between. CDR3 in DNA: TGTGCCAGTACCCCGACCGGGAGCTCCTACAATGAGCAGTTCTTC. Its protein product is CASTPTGSSYNEQFF. Full variable domain (rest looked up from reference TRBV19 and TRBJ2-1): DGGITQSPKYLFRKEGQNVTLSCEQNLNHDAMYWYRQDPGQGLRLIYYSQIVNDFQKGDIAEGYSVSREKKESFPLTVTSAQKNPTAFYLCASTPTGSSYNEQFFGPGTRLTVL.

This chain connects TRBV4-3 to TRBJ2-5, with 7 bases fitting TRBD2. The CDR3 runs 14 residues. Unmatched junction bases numbered 4, after V lost 0 bases and J lost 6 bases. Germline values: CDR1 LGHNA, CDR2 YSLEER. The CDR3 spells CASSQDVGGQTQYF. The CDR3 DNA reads as TGCGCCAGCAGCCAAGACGTGGGAGGGCAGACCCAGTACTTC.

The chain recombines TRBV6-8 with TRBJ1-5; D perhaps matches TRBD1 (6 bases). The V end was cut by 7 bases, the J end by 2 bases, with 15 bases between. The CDR3 runs 15 residues. From germline, CDR1 is MNHGY and CDR2 SAAAGT. The CDR3, as DNA: TGTGCCAGCAAGAGGGGGAGGGAGCGCAATCAGCCCCAGCATTTT. Its translation: CASKRGRERNQPQHF.

The V call is TRBV29-1, the J call TRBJ2-2; 10 bases fit TRBD1. Germline V gene data show CDR1 as SQVTM and CDR2 as ANQGSEA. V trimming: 4 bases; J trimming: 1 base; junction bases outside the gene matches: 3. CDR3 length: 15 amino acids. CDR3 nucleotides: TGCAGCGTTGCCGGGACAGGGGAGAACACCGGGGAGCTGTTTTTT. It is translated as CSVAGTGENTGELFF.

The chain links TRBV7-2 to TRBJ2-2, with D perhaps matching TRBD1 (5 bases). The CDR3 runs 17 residues. V lost 3 bases to trimming and J lost 4 bases, with 18 bases between them. Germline values: CDR1 SGHTA, CDR2 FQGNSA. CDR3 coding DNA: TGTGCCAGCAGCTTGACCCCTCGCCCTGACAGCACCGGGGAGCTGTTTTTT. Amino acids: CASSLTPRPDSTGELFF. The whole variable domain, remainder taken from reference TRBV7-2 and TRBJ2-2, is GAGVSQSPSNKVTEKGKDVELRCDPISGHTALYWYRQSLGQGLEFLIYFQGNSAPDKSGLPSDRFSAERTGGSVSTLTIQRTQQEDSAVYLCASSLTPRPDSTGELFFGEGSRLTVL.

The chain is built from TRBV12-3 or TRBV12-4 and TRBJ2-1; TRBD2 aligns across 8 bases. The CDR3 has 13 residues. V was pared by 4 bases and J by 13 bases, with 9 bases of the junction left unmatched. CDR3 in DNA: TGTGCCAGCAGTTCCATCACTAGCGGTAGACAGTTCTTC. Encoded protein: CASSSITSGRQFF.

The chain uses TRBV27 and TRBJ1-1, with D possibly TRBD1 on 6 matching bases. The CDR3 totals 14 residues. Germline-derived CDR1 and CDR2 are MNHEY and SMNVEV (reference sequence). Trimming took off 5 bases at V and 1 base at J, with 11 bases between the two ends. The CDR3 DNA reads as TGTGCCAGCAGTGCCTCGACAGGGAACACTGAAGCTTTCTTT. Translation: CASSASTGNTEAFF.

The chain combines TRBV29-1 with TRBJ2-3; 10 bases align to TRBD2. With V trimmed by 8 bases and J by 0 bases, 17 bases remained unmatched. The germline V gene has CDR1 SQVTM and CDR2 ANQGSEA. CDR3 size: 18 residues. The CDR3 region is CSLTGPSGSSDSTDTQYF. Here the CDR3 DNA reads TGCAGCCTGACGGGGCCTAGCGGGAGTTCTGATAGCACAGATACGCAGTATTTT.

The chain couples TRBV6-1 to TRBJ1-4; TRBD1 might be the D (6 bases). Per the germline V gene, CDR1 is MNHNS and CDR2 is SASEGT. Trimming stripped 0 bases from V and 2 bases from J, with 19 bases between. The CDR3 loop spans 19 amino acids. This CDR3 is CASSEASHRVGTTNEKLFF. DNA of the CDR3: TGTGCCAGCAGTGAAGCTTCCCACAGGGTAGGAACGACTAATGAAAAACTGTTTTTT.

This chain links TRBV7-9 with TRBJ1-2; 7 nucleotides match TRBD1. With V trimmed by 2 bases and J by 1 base, 4 bases remained unmatched. CDR1 is SEHNR and CDR2 is FQNEAQ in the germline V gene (reference sequence). The CDR3 is made up of 15 amino acids. The CDR3: CASSLTDRYNYGYTF. The CDR3 nucleotides are TGTGCCAGCAGCTTAACGGACAGGTATAACTATGGCTACACCTTC.

V is TRBV27 and J is TRBJ1-1, with no clear D. V lost 0 bases, J lost 6 bases, and 8 bases lay in between. This CDR3 spans 13 amino acids. Germline V gene lookup returns CDR1 MNHEY and CDR2 SMNVEV (reference sequence). Here the CDR3 DNA reads TGTGCCAGCAGTTTATCTTCTCGGGCTGAAGCTTTCTTT. Translation: CASSLSSRAEAFF.

The V call is TRBV11-1, the J call TRBJ2-1; 16 positions match TRBD2. The length of the CDR3 is 20 residues. Germline-derived CDR1 and CDR2 are SGHAT and FQDESV (reference sequence). With 3 bases clipped from V and 2 bases from J, the junction kept 10 bases outside the gene matches. The CDR3 nucleotides are TGTGCCAGCAGCTTCGGTGCGGGACTAGCGGGAGGGCCGGCCTACAATGAGCAGTTCTTC. Its translation is CASSFGAGLAGGPAYNEQFF.

This sequence joins TRBV6-5 and TRBJ1-3; 7 nucleotides agree with TRBD1. The CDR3 is 14 amino acids. The trim removed 5 bases at V and 4 bases at J, leaving 5 bases unmatched. CDR1 and CDR2 from the germline V gene are MNHEY and SVGAGI. The DNA for the CDR3 is TGTGCCAGCAGTAGCACAGGGGCCGGAAACACCATATATTTT. Translated, it gives CASSSTGAGNTIYF.

The chain couples TRBV28 to TRBJ2-1; D gene uncertain. The V end lost 2 bases, the J end lost 15 bases, and 11 bases lay between the germline ends. The germline V gene has CDR1 MDHEN and CDR2 SYDVKM. This CDR3 contains 11 residues. The CDR3 DNA is TGTGCCAGCAGTTTAGGAGAAGGGCGGTTCTTC. Residues: CASSLGEGRFF.

The chain has TRBV19 and TRBJ2-1; 8 nucleotides match TRBD2. CDR3 length: 15 amino acids. Germline trimming cut 7 bases from V and 0 bases from J; bases unmatched to any gene: 5. Germline V lookup: CDR1 LNHDA, CDR2 SQIVND (reference sequence). CDR3 in DNA: TGTGCCAGTACCGAGGGGACTAGCTCCTACAATGAGCAGTTCTTC. Amino acids: CASTEGTSSYNEQFF.